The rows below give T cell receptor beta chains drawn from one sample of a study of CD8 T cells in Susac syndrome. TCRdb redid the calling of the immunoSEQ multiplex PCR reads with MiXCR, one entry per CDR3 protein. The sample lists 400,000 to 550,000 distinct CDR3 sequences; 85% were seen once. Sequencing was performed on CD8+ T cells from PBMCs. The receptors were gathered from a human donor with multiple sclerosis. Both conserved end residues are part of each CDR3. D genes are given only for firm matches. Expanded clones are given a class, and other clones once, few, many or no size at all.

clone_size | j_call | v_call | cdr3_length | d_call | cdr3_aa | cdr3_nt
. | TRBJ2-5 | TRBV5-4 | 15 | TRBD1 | CASSPDRDSQETQYF | TGTGCCAGCAGCCCGGACCGGGACAGCCAAGAGACCCAGTACTTC
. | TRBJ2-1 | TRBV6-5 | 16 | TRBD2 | CASSYDLAGTYNEQFF | TGTGCCAGCAGTTACGACCTAGCGGGGACATACAATGAGCAGTTCTTC
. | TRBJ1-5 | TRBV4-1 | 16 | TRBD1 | CASSQATGEGYQPQHF | TGCGCCAGCAGCCAAGCTACAGGGGAGGGGTATCAGCCCCAGCATTTT
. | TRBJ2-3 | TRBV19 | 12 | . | CASSIGQDTQYF | TGTGCCAGTAGTATAGGACAGGATACGCAGTATTTT
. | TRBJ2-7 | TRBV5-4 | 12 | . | CASSLERAEQYF | TGTGCCAGCAGCTTGGAGAGGGCCGAGCAGTACTTC
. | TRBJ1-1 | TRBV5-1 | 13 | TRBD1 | CASTLPGGIEAFF | TGCGCCAGCACCCTTCCAGGGGGGATTGAAGCTTTCTTT
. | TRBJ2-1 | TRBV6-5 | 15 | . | CASSRFPTAYNEQFF | TGTGCCAGCAGCCGTTTTCCGACTGCCTACAATGAGCAGTTCTTC
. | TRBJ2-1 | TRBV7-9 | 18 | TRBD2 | CASSLEVASGDSYNEQFF | TGTGCCAGCAGCTTAGAGGTGGCTAGCGGAGACTCCTACAATGAGCAGTTCTTC
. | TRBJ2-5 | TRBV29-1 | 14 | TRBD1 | CSVWEDRGGETQYF | TGCAGCGTTTGGGAGGACAGGGGCGGGGAGACCCAGTACTTC
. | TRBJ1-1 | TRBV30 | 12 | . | CAWSATNTEAFF | TGTGCCTGGAGCGCAACGAACACTGAAGCTTTCTTT
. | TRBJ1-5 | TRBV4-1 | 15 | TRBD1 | CASSQNRGPNQPQHF | TGCGCCAGCAGCCAAAACAGGGGGCCCAATCAGCCCCAGCATTTT
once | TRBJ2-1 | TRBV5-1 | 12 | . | CASSDGDNEQFF | TGCGCCAGCAGCGATGGGGACAATGAGCAGTTCTTC
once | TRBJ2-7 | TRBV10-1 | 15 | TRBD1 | CASSESGQGSYEQYF | TGCGCCAGCAGTGAGTCAGGACAGGGGTCGTACGAGCAGTACTTC
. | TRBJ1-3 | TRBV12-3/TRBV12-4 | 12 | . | CASTPGGNTIYF | TGTGCCAGCACTCCAGGAGGAAACACCATATATTTT
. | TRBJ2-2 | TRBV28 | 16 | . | CASSLAGGSHTGELFF | TGTGCCAGCAGTTTAGCTGGGGGCAGCCACACCGGGGAGCTGTTTTTT
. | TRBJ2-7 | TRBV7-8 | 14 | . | CASSLGGTFAEQYF | TGTGCCAGCAGCTTAGGCGGGACATTCGCCGAGCAGTACTTC
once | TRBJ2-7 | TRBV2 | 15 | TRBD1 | CASSELGQAGYEQYF | TGTGCCAGCAGTGAACTCGGACAGGCGGGCTACGAGCAGTACTTC
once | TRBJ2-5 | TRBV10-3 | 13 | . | CAIRSTGQETQYF | TGTGCCATCAGATCGACAGGCCAAGAGACCCAGTACTTC
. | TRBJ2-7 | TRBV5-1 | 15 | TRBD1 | CASSSWTGGWDEQYF | TGCGCCAGCAGCAGCTGGACAGGGGGCTGGGACGAGCAGTACTTC
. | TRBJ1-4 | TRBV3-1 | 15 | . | CASSQDEGTNGKLFF | TGTGCCAGCAGCCAAGATGAGGGAACTAATGGAAAACTGTTTTTT
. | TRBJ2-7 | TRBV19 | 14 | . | CASSIVGTSYEQYF | TGTGCCAGTAGTATAGTCGGGACATCCTACGAGCAGTACTTC
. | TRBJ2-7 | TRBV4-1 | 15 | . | CASSQGRGFSYEQYF | TGCGCCAGCAGCCAAGGCAGGGGTTTCTCCTACGAGCAGTACTTC
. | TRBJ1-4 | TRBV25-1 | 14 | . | CASSELYGNEKLFF | TGTGCCAGCAGTGAATTATACGGTAATGAAAAACTGTTTTTT
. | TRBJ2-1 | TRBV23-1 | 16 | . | CASSEGGPRPTNEQFF | TGCGCCAGCAGTGAAGGAGGTCCCCGGCCAACCAATGAGCAGTTCTTC
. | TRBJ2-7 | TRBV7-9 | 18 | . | CASSLVPDTSAVSYEQYF | TGTGCCAGCAGCTTAGTCCCGGATACGTCGGCCGTCTCCTACGAGCAGTACTTC
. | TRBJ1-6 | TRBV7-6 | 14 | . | CASSLVRYNSPLHF | TGTGCCAGCAGCTTAGTTCGATATAATTCACCCCTCCACTTT
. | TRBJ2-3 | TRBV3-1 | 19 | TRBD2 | CASSQDVVAGDIGTDTQYF | TGTGCCAGCAGCCAAGATGTAGTAGCGGGAGACATAGGCACAGATACGCAGTATTTT
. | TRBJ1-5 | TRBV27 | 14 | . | CASSFGGDHQPQHF | TGTGCCAGCAGTTTCGGCGGGGATCATCAGCCCCAGCATTTT
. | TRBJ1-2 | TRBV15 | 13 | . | CATSRKRGYGYTF | TGTGCCACCAGCAGAAAAAGAGGTTACGGCTACACCTTC
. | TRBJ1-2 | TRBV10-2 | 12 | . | CASRPDPIRYTF | TGCGCCAGCAGGCCGGACCCGATACGGTACACCTTC
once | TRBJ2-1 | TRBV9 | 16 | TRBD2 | CASSVVSAGGLNEQFF | TGTGCCAGCAGCGTAGTATCAGCGGGAGGGCTCAATGAGCAGTTCTTC
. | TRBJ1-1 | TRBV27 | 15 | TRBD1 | CASTLTGFQDTEAFF | TGTGCCAGCACCTTGACAGGGTTTCAGGACACTGAAGCTTTCTTT
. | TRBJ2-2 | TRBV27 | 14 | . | CASSFGFRLGELFF | TGTGCCAGCAGTTTTGGTTTTCGTCTCGGGGAGCTGTTTTTT
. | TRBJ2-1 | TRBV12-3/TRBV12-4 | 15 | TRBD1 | CASSSRDSSHNEQFF | TGTGCCAGCAGCTCTAGGGACAGTTCTCACAATGAGCAGTTCTTC
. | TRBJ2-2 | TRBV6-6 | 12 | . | CASGTNTGELFF | TGTGCTAGTGGAACGAACACCGGGGAGCTGTTTTTT
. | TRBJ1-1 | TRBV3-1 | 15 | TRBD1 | CASSQATGGNTEAFF | TGTGCCAGCAGCCAGGCGACAGGGGGCAACACTGAAGCTTTCTTT
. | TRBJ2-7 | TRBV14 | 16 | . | CASSQYWDTSSYEQYF | TGTGCCAGCAGCCAATATTGGGACACCTCTTCCTACGAGCAGTACTTC
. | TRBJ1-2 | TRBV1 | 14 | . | CTSSSRTKNYGYTF | TGCACCAGCAGCTCCCGGACTAAAAACTATGGCTACACCTTC
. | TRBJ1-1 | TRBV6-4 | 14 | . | CASSSAGENTEAFF | TGTGCCAGCTCGTCCGCAGGAGAAAACACTGAAGCTTTCTTT
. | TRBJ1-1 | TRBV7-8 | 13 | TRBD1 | CASSWTGLAEAFF | TGTGCCAGCAGCTGGACAGGGTTAGCTGAAGCTTTCTTT
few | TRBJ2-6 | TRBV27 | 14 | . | CASSLTTGANVLTF | TGTGCCAGCAGTTTAACTACTGGGGCCAACGTCCTGACTTTC
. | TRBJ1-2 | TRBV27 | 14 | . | CASSFTGTNYGYTF | TGTGCCAGCAGTTTCACAGGAACTAACTATGGCTACACCTTC
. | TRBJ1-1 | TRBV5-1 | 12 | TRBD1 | CASSSTGAEAFF | TGCGCCAGCAGCTCGACAGGGGCTGAAGCTTTCTTT
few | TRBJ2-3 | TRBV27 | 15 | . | CASSLAAGSTDTQYF | TGTGCCAGCAGTTTAGCGGCAGGGAGCACAGATACGCAGTATTTT
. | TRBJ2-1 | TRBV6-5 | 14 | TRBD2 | CATGGGGSYNEQFF | TGTGCCACAGGCGGGGGGGGCTCCTACAATGAGCAGTTCTTC
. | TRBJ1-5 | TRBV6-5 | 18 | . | CASSYSSTDVDSNQPQHF | TGTGCCAGCAGTTACTCTTCGACAGATGTTGATAGCAATCAGCCCCAGCATTTT
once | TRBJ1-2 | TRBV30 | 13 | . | CAWMPSPVYGYTF | TGTGCCTGGATGCCCAGCCCGGTCTATGGCTACACCTTC
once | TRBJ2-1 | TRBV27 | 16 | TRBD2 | CASSLSSAGVPNEQFF | TGTGCCAGCAGTTTATCCTCTGCGGGGGTTCCCAATGAGCAGTTCTTC
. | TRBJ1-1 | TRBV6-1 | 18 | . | CASSLIFRRELMNTEAFF | TGTGCCAGCAGTCTCATCTTTAGACGAGAGCTAATGAACACTGAAGCTTTCTTT
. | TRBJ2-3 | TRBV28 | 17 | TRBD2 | CASTLRVAGGSTDTQYF | TGTGCCAGCACCCTTCGGGTAGCGGGGGGGAGCACAGATACGCAGTATTTT
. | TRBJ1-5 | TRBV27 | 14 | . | CASSFGVEDRPQHF | TGTGCCAGCAGCTTCGGCGTGGAGGATAGGCCCCAGCATTTT
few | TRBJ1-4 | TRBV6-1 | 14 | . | CASNQGATNEKLFF | TGTGCCAGCAATCAAGGAGCAACTAATGAAAAACTGTTTTTT
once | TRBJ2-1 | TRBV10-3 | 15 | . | CAISGEGGSYNEQFF | TGTGCCATCAGTGGCGAGGGTGGCTCCTACAATGAGCAGTTCTTC